Included here is one T cell receptor beta chain sequence, with context. Its antigen remains unknown. The germline V gene encodes CDR1 SGHRS and CDR2 YFSETQ. This CDR3 region has 16 residues. V was trimmed by 4 bases and J by 7 bases, leaving 20 bases between them. Here immunoSEQ multiplex PCR was the method, and the copy in TCRdb shows in-frame clones only, minus some. The repertoire holds tens of thousands of clones, about 85% seen once, with 1.5% to 2% in the top ten. This sample is drawn from a study of T cells in narcolepsy. Study summary: Patients with NT1 or NT2 and healthy control donors were enrolled.

Study findings and constraints: Autoreactive clonotypes reportedly recurred in blood of same and different patients, not controls. No autoreactive T cell clone sequences appeared in some memory CD4+ repertoires. HCRT-specific and TRIB2-specific autoreactive clonotypes appeared among same-patient CSF and blood CD4+ clonotypes.

J is TRBJ2-2 and V is TRBV5-1; a possible D gene is TRBD2 (6 bases). This sequence was found in a human donor with narcolepsy. The sequenced material came from CD45RA- memory CD4+ T cells from PBMCs. The CDR3 reads CASSLPAGGQSGELFF. The CDR3 nucleotides are TGCGCCAGCAGCCTACCAGCGGGCGGCCAAAGCGGGGAGCTGTTTTTT. Full variable domain (remainder filled in from reference TRBV5-1 and TRBJ2-2): KAGVTQTPRYLIKTRGQQVTLSCSPISGHRSVSWYQQTPGQGLQFLFEYFSETQRNKGNFPGRFSGRQFSNSRSEMNVSTLELGDSALYLCASSLPAGGQSGELFFGEGSRLTVL.